This T cell receptor beta chain was found in a study of shared clonotypes between healthy human individuals. Study information: The people who gave samples were a couple of women and three men aged 18 to 49.

The CDR3 is 15 residues long. V dropped 5 bases and J dropped 3; count of bases not matched to a gene: 5. The germline CDR1 and CDR2 sequences are SGHVS and FNYEAQ. Naive CD8 isolation took CD45RO-negative cells positively selected for CCR7 and excluded terminally differentiated effector memory CD45RA+ cells. The repertoire was sequenced with immunoSEQ multiplex PCR; TCRdb's copy has only in-frame clones and lacks some. The sample carries roughly 2.1 million clones, under 95% recorded once. The source material was naive CD8+ T cells from PBMCs. This chain links TRBV7-6 with TRBJ2-3, with 10 positions matching TRBD2. This TCR derives from a young man in good health. Some clones in this sample may be carry-over from other donors' samples. The CDR3 nucleotides read TGTGCCAGCAGCCGGACTAGCGGACCAACAGATACGCAGTATTTT. Its translation: CASSRTSGPTDTQYF. The full variable domain, completed using reference TRBV7-6 and TRBJ2-3, is GAGVSQSPRYKVTKRGQDVALRCDPISGHVSLYWYRQALGQGPEFLTYFNYEAQQDKSGLPNDRFSAERPEGSISTLTIQRTEQRDSAMYRCASSRTSGPTDTQYFGPGTRLTVL.